This TCR beta chain was sequenced for a study of shared clonotypes between healthy human individuals. Naive-designated CD8 cells lacked CD45RO, were positively enriched for CCR7, and omitted terminally differentiated effector memory CD45RA+ cells. TCRdb keeps only in-frame clones here, not all; method: immunoSEQ multiplex PCR. The table shows about 650,000 clones, with roughly 95% occurring only once. The material sequenced was naive CD8+ T cells sorted from blood. This sequence originates from a woman younger than 45 in good health.

The CDR3 protein is CASSLVLGSNTEAFF. CDR3 DNA sequence: TGTGCCAGCAGCTTAGTCTTAGGGTCTAACACTGAAGCTTTCTTT. The J gene is TRBJ1-1, the V gene TRBV11-2; unclear D gene. V was clipped by 1 base and J by 2 bases, with 11 bases between them. Per the germline V gene, CDR1 is SGHAT and CDR2 is FQNNGV. CDR3 size: 15 residues.